These T cell receptor beta chains were read from a single sample in a study of blood T cell repertoires in COVID-19. The data were produced by immunoSEQ multiplex PCR, yet TCRdb's version contains in-frame clones alone and is incomplete. The data hold about 200,000 clones, with 70% to 90% observed a single time. The specimen sequenced was peripheral blood. Receptors originate from a woman aged 40 to 55 who had recovered from COVID-19. Each CDR3 is given with its conserved first and last residue. A D gene is named only where the DNA matches it firmly.

d_call	v_call	j_call	cdr3_aa
NA	TRBV14	TRBJ2-7	CASSQGTVAEQYF
NA	TRBV6-6	TRBJ2-1	CASRNTNEQFF
NA	TRBV28	TRBJ1-2	CASSSTIQSELARGYTF
NA	TRBV4-2	TRBJ1-1	CASSQGAGGGGTEAFF
TRBD2	TRBV2	TRBJ2-5	CASSFDSGRAYQETQYF
TRBD2	TRBV7-2	TRBJ2-3	CASSLGGSGRALDTQYF
TRBD1	TRBV5-6	TRBJ1-5	CASSSQGDIFQPQHF
NA	TRBV4-2	TRBJ2-1	CASSRQALNEQFF
NA	TRBV6-5	TRBJ2-3	CASSYGGQLRDTQYF
TRBD1	TRBV18	TRBJ2-7	CASSFPGQNIYEQYF
NA	TRBV12-3/TRBV12-4	TRBJ1-2	CASNSAGMGGYTF
NA	TRBV27	TRBJ1-6	CASSQAAYNSPLHF
NA	TRBV4-2	TRBJ2-2	CASSQEKRGGELFF
TRBD1	TRBV10-3	TRBJ1-1	CAISEARQGPVNTEAFF
TRBD2	TRBV7-2	TRBJ2-7	CASSLASGRAPGDEQYF
NA	TRBV30	TRBJ2-5	CAWSEMGLGQETQYF
TRBD2	TRBV5-1	TRBJ2-1	CASSPRTSGADEQFF
TRBD2	TRBV28	TRBJ2-3	CASIRGGNTDTQYF
NA	TRBV11-3	TRBJ2-3	CASSFAYSGVSTDTQYF
TRBD2	TRBV16	TRBJ2-1	CASGKREGHEQFF
TRBD2	TRBV3-1/TRBV3-2	TRBJ2-6	CASSQDGLAGSGANVLTF
TRBD1	TRBV30	TRBJ1-5	CAWRTDRDKYNQPQHF
TRBD2	TRBV27	TRBJ2-7	CASKLGTSEPYEQYF
TRBD1	TRBV7-6	TRBJ2-7	CASSLDQGQGAYEQYF
TRBD1	TRBV14	TRBJ2-4	CASRFGQGLAKNIQYF
NA	TRBV12-3/TRBV12-4	TRBJ2-3	CASSRSTSDTQYF
NA	TRBV11-3	TRBJ2-2	CASSLMGGGNTGELFF
TRBD1	TRBV6-2/TRBV6-3	TRBJ1-1	CASSYSQGLDTEAFF
NA	TRBV5-1	TRBJ1-1	CASSLGGFTEAFF
NA	TRBV19	TRBJ1-1	CASSIDGQTLGAFF
NA	TRBV6-5	TRBJ1-2	CASSYSQTYGYTF
TRBD1	TRBV19	TRBJ1-5	CASREGQGVGQPQHF
NA	TRBV3-1/TRBV3-2	TRBJ2-5	CASSPGVPETQYF
NA	TRBV5-1	TRBJ1-2	CASSLRTTGNYGYTF